This TCR beta chain was found in a study of beta chain features in type 1 diabetes. Overall study: The patient and healthy donor groups were comparable for age, gender and cell yields.

Expressed TCRB transcripts were sequenced because the isolated RNA had all been reverse transcribed beforehand. Measured with immunoSEQ multiplex PCR; TCRdb has only the in-frame clones, and not every one. The table has more than 8,000 clones, more than 75% seen once. The V gene end was trimmed by 7 bases and the J gene end by 1 base; junction bases not matched to a gene: 17. Germline V lookup: CDR1 MDHEN, CDR2 SYDVKM. This CDR3 region has 18 residues. The specimen sequenced was Tregs from blood. The chain uses TRBV28 and TRBJ1-1; 8 bases agree with TRBD1. The receptor was isolated from a woman aged 18 to 35 in good health. The CDR3 sequence is CASTGRGQGRKGNTEAFF. Here the CDR3 DNA reads TGTGCCAGCACCGGTCGAGGACAGGGAAGAAAAGGGAACACTGAAGCTTTCTTT.